This T cell receptor (beta chain) was sequenced for a study of Graves' ophthalmopathy and Graves' hyperthyroidism (dated by TCRdb to the late 2010s). Background on the whole study: Peripheral blood was collected before any treatment was given, at the time of initial diagnosis. To tell Graves' ophthalmopathy apart from Graves' hyperthyroidism, and to predict which patients would progress to ophthalmopathy, the study relied on TCR beta repertoire signatures. In total, 135 blood samples were TCR-sequenced: 40 to 45 ophthalmopathy, approximately 75 hyperthyroidism and some 17 hyperthyroidism-to-ophthalmopathy patients. To explore V-J signatures that distinguish ophthalmopathy from hyperthyroidism, a discovery set of 100 patients was enrolled, made up of around 40 with ophthalmopathy and 55 to 65 with stable hyperthyroidism. For independent validation, a separate cohort was made up of 18 hyperthyroidism patients plus 17 patients who later progressed from hyperthyroidism to ophthalmopathy. In about six hyperthyroidism patients, the T-cell repertoires found in thyroid tissue were compared with those found in blood. After sampling, hyperthyroidism patients received methimazole starting at 30 mg daily, and ophthalmopathy patients received high-dose intravenous methylprednisolone. Overall study outcomes, separate from this receptor: In validation, the model predicted ophthalmopathy progression with about 64% sensitivity and roughly 78% specificity; some 13 predicted patients were CT-confirmed with GO in a median of 6.5 months. Most of the expanded thyroid clonotypes with a frequency above 0.001 were also detected in blood, and it was suggested that the thyroid immune response may be reflected by blood repertoires. The 13-signature model separated ophthalmopathy from stable hyperthyroidism with approximately 90% sensitivity and around 81% specificity in cross-validation, and 80%/75% in the test set. No statistical method was used to set the sample size in advance, and the investigators knew which group each participant was assigned to.

Ophthalmopathy patients were characterized by moderately to severely active disease, a Clinical Activity Score of at least 3, a NOSPECS grade of at least 4, and a disease duration under 3 months. Patients with other autoimmune diseases, uncontrolled infections, pregnancy or lactation were excluded from the study. Clinical symptoms, serum thyroxine, TRAb, thyroid ultrasound and orbital computed tomography formed the basis of the diagnosis. Using Ficoll-Paque density gradient centrifugation, PBMCs were isolated from 9.5 to 10 ml of fresh peripheral blood. Total RNA was extracted using Trizol reagent, and RNA quality was checked on an Agilent 2100 Bioanalyzer. As concerns this clonotype: Its antigen has not been determined. No base quality values were provided; no much bigger clone lies one nucleotide off.

For repertoire sequencing, the TCR beta CDR3 regions were amplified from RNA transcripts. The first round of RT-PCR was done with HTBI primers and the Qiagen OneStep RT-PCR kit, and was followed by a second round of multiplex PCR, then size selection and purification. Libraries were sequenced paired-end with 100 bp reads on an Illumina HiSeq2000. The original methods were these. SOAPnuke was used to process the reads, removing any read that contained adapters or uncalled bases, had a mean Phred below 15, or lacked an exact match to the constant primer or identifier. COPE v1.2.5 was used to merge high-quality paired reads. Each unique nucleotide sequence was treated as a clonotype, and MiTCR v1.1 was used to align the clonotypes to the IMGT TRB V, D and J references. The analysis was limited to V-J combinations with a frequency above 0.0001, which together covered just over 98% of the repertoires. For each V-J combination, a TCR clonal expansion and chaos score was defined as the ratio of F50 clonal expansion to chaos observed in the TCRdist matrix. Welch's t-statistics and random forest were used to narrow the features down to more than 10 V-J combinations, which were then fed into a naive Bayes classifier. Thyroid-blood repertoire similarity was quantified with the Morisita-Horn index. Through fastp at Q25 and MiXCR, TCRdb rebuilt clones from the public reads, retaining in-frame beta chains. For every CDR3 protein sequence, its rows merge into one entry that carries the most common genes and DNA. The V and J calls were determined by TCRdb, not by the authors. This sample is represented by about 740,000 distinct CDR3 sequences; roughly 40% of them were singletons. The ten largest clones take up 44% of the sample.

The sequenced sample was peripheral blood. The TCR sequence derives from an adult man with Graves' ophthalmopathy.

CDR3 protein: CASSTGAGQGRYGYTF. The DNA reads TGTGCCAGTAGTACGGGGGCCGGACAGGGGCGCTATGGCTACACCTTC. The rearrangement joined TRBV19 to TRBJ1-2; TRBD1 agrees with 9 junctional bases. The V end gives up 4 bases and the J end 4 bases, leaving 10 bases in the junction not matched to a gene. Reading from cysteine to phenylalanine, the CDR3 counts 16 amino acids. The read is trimmed to its CDR3 DNA, 48 bases read in frame from base 1. From the germline V gene (reference sequence), CDR1 is LNHDA and CDR2 is SQIVND.